The clone carrying this T cell receptor (beta chain) was detected only once. The sample originates from a study of blood T cell repertoires in COVID-19. As for the study in general: Samples came from the United States, Italy and Spain, spanning acute and convalescent COVID-19.

The repertoire was sequenced with immunoSEQ multiplex PCR; TCRdb's copy has only in-frame clones and lacks some. The table includes some 430,000 clones, 90% detected once. V was clipped by 7 bases and J by 5 bases; unmatched bases: 11. Germline V lookup: CDR1 LNHDA, CDR2 SQIVND (reference sequence). The CDR3 is 15 residues long. The chain uses TRBV19 and TRBJ2-5, with 9 bases lining up with TRBD1. Sequenced input: PBMCs or T cells enriched from blood (not recorded which). This sequence was found in a man aged 18 to 29 who had recovered from COVID-19. Here the CDR3 DNA reads TGTGCCAGTACCCCTGGACAGGGGCCGGGGGAGACCCAGTACTTC. It encodes CASTPGQGPGETQYF.